This T cell receptor beta chain was found in a study of PD-1 blockade in classical Hodgkin lymphoma. Profiling relied on immunoSEQ multiplex PCR, and the TCRdb table lists in-frame clones only, not all of them. This table has 30,000 or so clones, roughly 77% appearing once. Time point in this sample: cycle 4 day 1 (C4D1), after six to seven weeks of nivolumab. Relapses following autologous stem cell transplantation were seen in all patients, with brentuximab vedotin exposure varying. Germline V gene lookup returns CDR1 GTSNPN and CDR2 SVGIG (reference sequence). CDR3 length equals 14 residues. The V end lost 2 bases, the J end lost 3 bases, and 11 bases lay between the germline ends. This clone turned up a few times.

This chain connects TRBV30 to TRBJ2-1, with no clear D. The receptor comes from a human donor with classical Hodgkin lymphoma. Sequences were derived from peripheral blood mononuclear cells (PBMCs), sampled before the fourth cycle of nivolumab. DNA for the CDR3: TGTGCCTGGAGTCCCCCCTCTAACTACAATGAGCAGTTCTTC. Translated, it gives CAWSPPSNYNEQFF.